The 9 T cell receptor beta chains below all came from one sample that was sequenced in a study of CD8 T cells in Susac syndrome (dated by TCRdb to about 2019). The library was made by the immunoSEQ multiplex PCR assay. RNA was extracted with the RNeasy kit and roughly 0.5 to 1 ug was reverse transcribed using random hexamers. The public reads were quality trimmed at Q25 with fastp and then assembled into clones with MiXCR by TCRdb, keeping productive beta chains. Each CDR3 protein gets just one entry, which takes the most common genes and DNA from the rows behind it. In this sample the table shows about 180,000 distinct CDR3 sequences, around 95% of which occur a single time. The biggest ten clones account for around 0.15% of the sample. The sample consisted of CD8+ T cells from PBMCs. The source of these receptors is a human donor with multiple sclerosis.

In this sample, this clonotype turned up once. The genes are TRBV6-1 and TRBJ2-3; 9 bases are a match to TRBD2. The CDR3 contains 16 residues. Germline CDR1 is MNHNS and CDR2 is SASEGT. The J segment lost 1 base and the V segment lost 3 bases, leaving 5 bases of the junction unmatched. The CDR3 DNA is TGTGCCAGCAGTGACCAGATAGCGGGGGGCACAGATACGCAGTATTTT. This encodes CASSDQIAGGTDTQYF.

The V gene is TRBV15, the J gene TRBJ2-4, with D maybe TRBD2 (6 bases). The V and J ends lost 5 bases and 0 bases respectively, with 17 bases between them. The CDR3 length is 17 residues. Per germline, CDR1 LNHNV and CDR2 YYDKDF (reference sequence). In DNA form, the CDR3 reads TGTGCCACCAGCGGGTTAGCGGAAGGTCTAGCCAAAAACATTCAGTACTTC. Its translation is CATSGLAEGLAKNIQYF.

The chain is built from TRBV12-3 or TRBV12-4 and TRBJ2-7; 7 nucleotides match TRBD1. The ends lost 7 bases at V and 2 bases at J; junction bases unmatched: 8. The CDR3 is 14 residues long. CDR3 coding DNA: TGTGCCAGCAATGTACAGGGGCCAACCTACGAGCAGTACTTC. It encodes CASNVQGPTYEQYF.

This rearrangement joins TRBV11-2 to TRBJ2-2; a possible D gene is TRBD2 (6 bases). Trimming shortened V by 8 bases and J by 4 bases, and 17 bases separated the two germline ends. Germline V gives CDR1 SGHAT, CDR2 FQNNGV. This CDR3 contains 15 residues. The CDR3 spells CASPPTPRGTGELFF. The CDR3 DNA reads TGTGCCAGCCCTCCCACACCGCGGGGCACCGGGGAGCTGTTTTTT.

The genes are TRBV5-6 and TRBJ1-1, with D hard to call. The ends were cut back, 4 bases at V and 5 bases at J, with 15 bases in the middle. The CDR3 loop spans 14 amino acids. The germline gives CDR1 SGHDT, CDR2 YYEEEE. The CDR3 DNA reads as TGTGCCAGCAGCCCCACCTTACCCGCTACTGAAGCTTTCTTT. Its protein is CASSPTLPATEAFF.

J is TRBJ2-6 and V is TRBV29-1; D might be TRBD1 or TRBD2, each matching 5 bases. V was clipped by 0 bases and J by 2 bases, with 8 bases between them. This CDR3 contains 15 residues. The germline V gene has CDR1 SQVTM and CDR2 ANQGSEA. The CDR3 is CSVEERGPGANVLTF. The CDR3, as DNA: TGCAGCGTTGAAGAGAGGGGCCCTGGGGCCAACGTCCTGACTTTC.

The chain has TRBV19 and TRBJ2-5; D might be TRBD2 (5 bases). The CDR3 is made up of 15 amino acids. The ends were cut back, 1 base at V and 4 bases at J, with 13 bases in the middle. Germline V CDR1 and CDR2: LNHDA, SQIVND (reference sequence). CDR3 sequence (DNA): TGTGCCAGTAGTATAGCCCGGGGAGCGGTAGAGACCCAGTACTTC. Protein product: CASSIARGAVETQYF.

The rearrangement links TRBV2 to TRBJ1-2, with 9 bases aligning to TRBD1. The germline CDR1 and CDR2 sequences are SNHLY and FYNNEI. The CDR3 runs 16 residues. V trimming: 8 bases; J trimming: 6 bases; junction bases outside the gene matches: 16. CDR3 residues: CASGGQGKRVADGYTF. In nucleotides, the CDR3 is TGTGCCAGCGGGGGACAGGGAAAGAGGGTAGCGGATGGCTACACCTTC. The full variable domain, rest sourced from reference TRBV2 and TRBJ1-2, is EPEVTQTPSHQVTQMGQEVILRCVPISNHLYFYWYRQILGQKVEFLVSFYNNEISEKSEIFDDQFSVERPDGSNFTLKIRSTKLEDSAMYFCASGGQGKRVADGYTFGSGTRLTVV.

The chain combines TRBV2 with TRBJ2-7; tentatively, D is TRBD2 (6 bases). Trimming removed 4 bases at V and 2 bases at J, with 15 bases between. This CDR3 is 15 amino acids long. CDR1 and CDR2 (germline): SNHLY, FYNNEI. CDR3 in amino acids: CASSGLATSPYEQYF. The DNA of the CDR3 is TGTGCCAGCAGTGGGCTAGCGACCTCCCCCTACGAGCAGTACTTC. The variable domain in full, with the rest retrieved from reference TRBV2 and TRBJ2-7, is EPEVTQTPSHQVTQMGQEVILRCVPISNHLYFYWYRQILGQKVEFLVSFYNNEISEKSEIFDDQFSVERPDGSNFTLKIRSTKLEDSAMYFCASSGLATSPYEQYFGPGTRLTVT.